One and the same sample provided the 21 T cell receptor beta chains below, sequenced in a study of CD8+ T cells in alopecia areata. Sorting of pooled cutaneous lymph node cells was based on CD4, CD8alpha, NKG2D, NKG2ACE and other markers. Once RNA had been extracted, it was reverse transcribed into cDNA to act as the sequencing template. Only in-frame clones appear in the TCRdb table, and some are missing; sequencing was by immunoSEQ multiplex PCR. This repertoire lists roughly 260,000 clones without singletons; roughly 1.2% sits in the top ten. The sample comprised CD4+ T cells sorted from a lymph node. The receptors were gathered from a C3H/HeJ mouse with alopecia areata. This line is of MHC haplotype H2-k.

The sample holds a few counts of this clone. Gene and germline names: mouse. The read ends 4 residues before the CDR3 terminus; that terminus is restored from the germline J gene. The sample has other DNA sequences that encode this CDR3 too. The chain links TRBV1 to TRBJ1-1, with D perhaps TRBD1 (6 bases). CDR1 is NSQYPW, CDR2 LRSPGD, per germline (reference sequence). There are 14 residues in the CDR3. CDR3 DNA (partial): TGCACCTGCAGTGCAGAAGGAAGGGGGACA. Translation gives CTCSAEGRGT. The full CDR3 reads CTCSAEGRGTEVFF.

Note on this clone: This may stem from a read error, because a much larger clone lies one nucleotide away. The genes and germline here are from mouse. The read terminates 4 residues before the CDR3 end, so the remaining end is supplied by the germline J gene. This chain uses TRBV13-1 with TRBJ1-2; TRBD1 is a possible D gene (5 bases). There are 14 residues in the CDR3. Germline V gene data show CDR1 as NSHNY and CDR2 as SYGAGN. Trimming removed 1 base from V and 0 bases from J, with 7 bases in between. The CDR3 reads CASSDRRANSDYTF. CDR3 DNA, as far as it was read: TGTGCCAGCAGTGATCGCAGGGCAAACTCC.

This clone was recorded a few times. The gene symbols are mouse symbols. CDR3 DNA (partial): TGTGCTAGCAGTCCCTCGGGACAGGCAAACACCGGG. It encodes CASSPSGQANTG. The complete CDR3 protein is CASSPSGQANTGQLYF. This sequence joins TRBV17 and TRBJ2-2; 8 bases align to TRBD1. The read gets to within 4 residues of the CDR3 end, and the germline J gene fills in the rest. The CDR3 runs 16 residues. Trimming at V came to 5 bases and at J to 0 bases, leaving 5 bases not matched to a gene. Germline CDR1 is MNHDT and CDR2 is YYDKIL.

This clone has just a few counts. Gene names and germline match the mouse. The read stops 3 residues short of the end of the CDR3; the missing end is completed from the germline J gene. V and J are TRBV13-1 and TRBJ1-6; a possible D gene is TRBD1 (5 bases). TRBJ1-6 is an open reading frame, and its role is uncertain. Germline-derived CDR1 and CDR2 are NSHNY and SYGAGN. The CDR3 contains 12 residues. CDR3 DNA, as far as it was read: TGTGCCAGCAGTCCCCAGGGTCCCCCC. It encodes CASSPQGPP. In full, the CDR3 reads CASSPQGPPLYF.

Concerning this clone itself: Each gene name is a mouse one. Coverage ceases 4 residues before the CDR3 finishes, and the germline J gene fills in the end. The chain combines TRBV13-1 with TRBJ2-3; D might be TRBD1 (6 bases). The CDR3 extends over 14 amino acids. Deletions cut 5 bases from V and 2 bases from J, with 12 bases between. Germline V gene sequence: CDR1 NSHNY, CDR2 SYGAGN. The CDR3 DNA, read in part, is TGTGCCAGCAGCCCGGGACAACTTGCAGAA. It yields the protein CASSPGQLAE. The full CDR3 sequence reads CASSPGQLAETLYF.

Of note for this clone: Mouse gene names apply. Read sequence stops 4 residues before the CDR3 end, and the germline J gene provides the missing end. The rearrangement joins TRBV31 to TRBJ1-2; 9 bases agree with TRBD1. CDR1 and CDR2 (germline): GKSSPN, SITVG. Germline trimming cut 1 base from V and 3 bases from J; bases unmatched to any gene: 6. The CDR3 spans 15 residues. CDR3 residues: CAWSPYRGRDSDYTF. The sequenced CDR3 bases are TGTGCCTGGAGTCCCTACAGGGGGCGCGACTCC.

Points on this clone: Any gene name here is a mouse gene name. Within the sample, other DNA sequences also encode this same CDR3. The CDR3 protein is CASSQDGGNQDTQYF. The sequenced part of the CDR3 DNA is TGTGCCAGCAGCCAAGATGGAGGGAACCAAGAC. The genes are TRBV5 and TRBJ2-5; the D is unclear. The read stops 4 residues short of the end of the CDR3; the missing end is completed from the germline J gene. Per germline, CDR1 LGHNA and CDR2 YNLKQL (reference sequence). V gave up 0 bases and J gave up 0 bases, with 7 bases separating them. The CDR3 consists of 15 residues.

This clone has just a few counts. Gene names refer to mouse genes. The read finishes 4 residues shy of the CDR3 end, and the germline J gene is used to complete it. J is TRBJ2-3 and V is TRBV5, with 12 bases identical to TRBD2. Germline lookup yields CDR1 LGHNA and CDR2 YNLKQL (reference sequence). The CDR3 extends over 17 amino acids. Here the CDR3 reads CASSQDGQGLGGETLYF. Partial CDR3 DNA: TGTGCCAGCAGCCAAGATGGACAGGGACTGGGGGGAGAA.

For this clone: The gene symbols are mouse symbols. Coverage ceases 4 residues before the CDR3 finishes, and the germline J gene fills in the end. V gene TRBV1 combines with J gene TRBJ1-2; 8 bases are shared with TRBD1. Germline CDR1 is NSQYPW and CDR2 is LRSPGD (reference sequence). V shed 0 bases, J shed 1 base, and the junction held 10 bases outside the gene matches. The CDR3 sequence is 18 residues long. The sequenced CDR3 bases are TGCACCTGCAGTGCAGACTCCTCTTCAGGGGGCCTAAACTCC. Its protein product is CTCSADSSSGGLNS. The entire CDR3 reads CTCSADSSSGGLNSDYTF.

Details on this clone: The genes are named according to mouse. Read data end 4 residues before the CDR3 end; the end is taken from the germline J gene. V is TRBV13-1 and J is TRBJ2-3; 12 bases are shared with TRBD2. V was pared by 3 bases and J by 0 bases, with 5 bases of the junction left unmatched. Germline CDR1 reads NSHNY; CDR2 reads SYGAGN. CDR3 length equals 17 residues. The CDR3 bases that were read are TGTGCCAGCAGTGGAACCGGGACTGGGGGGAGTGCAGAA. It yields the protein CASSGTGTGGSAE. The entire CDR3 protein is CASSGTGTGGSAETLYF.

On this clone itself: Gene labels here are mouse ones. The CDR3 goes on 4 residues after the read ends, and that part is filled in from the germline J gene. The chain couples TRBV19 to TRBJ2-1; 9 bases agree with TRBD2. After removal of 2 bases from V and 3 bases from J, the junction contained 3 bases not matched to a gene. This CDR3 comprises 15 residues. CDR1 FNHDT and CDR2 SITEND come from the germline V gene (reference sequence). The CDR3 bases that were read are TGTGCCAGCAGTATGACGACTGGGGGCTATGCT. It codes for CASSMTTGGYA. The entire CDR3 sequence reads CASSMTTGGYAEQFF.

There are a few counts of this clone. Gene names denote mouse genes. The CDR3 is cut off 4 residues early in the read; its end comes from the germline J gene. The chain carries TRBV19 and TRBJ2-7; 7 nucleotides line up with TRBD2. From germline, CDR1 is FNHDT and CDR2 SITEND (reference sequence). The V gene end was trimmed by 5 bases and the J gene end by 2 bases; junction bases not matched to a gene: 1. The CDR3 is 12 amino acids. The CDR3 loop reads CASRWGAYEQYF. CDR3 DNA (partial): TGTGCCAGCAGGTGGGGGGCCTAT.

This clone was recorded a few times. Here the gene names and germline are mouse. The read terminates 4 residues before the CDR3 end, so the remaining end is supplied by the germline J gene. The chain joins TRBV13-1 to TRBJ1-1, with 9 bases identical to TRBD1. This CDR3 contains 15 residues. Germline assignment: CDR1 NSHNY and CDR2 SYGAGN. Losses at the gene ends were 3 bases for V and 4 bases for J; bases not matched to a gene: 7. The part of the CDR3 DNA that was read is TGTGCCAGCAGTGGCCCCGGGACAGGGCTCACA. It codes for CASSGPGTGLT. The CDR3 as a whole reads CASSGPGTGLTEVFF.

This clone was found a few times. Germline and genes: mouse. The sequence runs out 4 residues before the end of the CDR3; the remainder is reconstructed from the germline J gene. This sequence joins TRBV13-3 and TRBJ2-2; a possible D gene is TRBD1 (6 bases). CDR3 length: 14 residues. V shed 5 bases and J shed 2 bases, with 10 bases lying between them. Germline CDR1 is NNHDY and CDR2 is SYVADS. The part of the CDR3 DNA that was read is TGTGCCAGCAGGAGGACAGCTAACACCGGG. This translates into CASRRTANTG. The whole CDR3 is CASRRTANTGQLYF.

With regard to this clone: These gene names are mouse names. The sequence runs out 4 residues before the end of the CDR3; the remainder is reconstructed from the germline J gene. The chain recombines TRBV19 with TRBJ2-1; 10 positions match TRBD1. Losses at the gene ends were 3 bases for V and 3 bases for J; bases not matched to a gene: 6. Germline CDR1 reads FNHDT; CDR2 reads SITEND (reference sequence). The CDR3 has 16 residues. This CDR3 reads CASSTPGQGFYAEQFF. The part of the CDR3 DNA that was read is TGTGCCAGCAGTACCCCGGGACAGGGGTTCTATGCT. Full variable domain (missing parts from reference TRBV19 and TRBJ2-1): GGIITQTPKFLIGQEGQKLTLKCQQNFNHDTMYWYRQDSGKGLRLIYYSITENDLQKGDLSEGYDASREKKSSFSLTVTSAQKNEMAVFLCASSTPGQGFYAEQFFGPGTRLTVL.

As concerns this clone: These gene names are mouse names. The CDR3 goes on 4 residues after the read ends, and that part is filled in from the germline J gene. The V call is TRBV5, the J call TRBJ2-5; TRBD2 is a possible D gene (6 bases). Trimming shortened V by 4 bases and J by 3 bases, and 11 bases separated the two germline ends. The CDR3 loop spans 14 amino acids. CDR1 is LGHNA and CDR2 is YNLKQL in the germline V gene (reference sequence). CDR3 DNA, as far as it was read: TGTGCCAGCAGCCCCCCTGGGGTTCAAGAC. Protein product: CASSPPGVQD. The whole CDR3 reads CASSPPGVQDTQYF.

Concerning this clone itself: Gene names denote mouse genes. Read coverage stops 4 residues before the CDR3 terminus; the germline J gene supplies the remainder. V is TRBV5 and J is TRBJ1-1; weak D call: TRBD1 (5 bases). Germline V lookup: CDR1 LGHNA, CDR2 YNLKQL (reference sequence). The CDR3 runs 14 residues. The V end was cut by 2 bases, the J end by 2 bases, with 9 bases between. CDR3 protein: CASSQQGSNTEVFF. The CDR3 bases that were read are TGTGCCAGCAGCCAACAGGGAAGCAACACA.

For this clone: All gene names here are mouse names. The CDR3 extends 4 residues past the end of the read, so its final part is completed from the germline J gene. Other DNA sequences from this sample encode an identical CDR3 as well. The chain combines TRBV13-2 with TRBJ1-2; D remains unclear. Germline V gene lookup returns CDR1 NNHNN and CDR2 SYGAGS (reference sequence). This CDR3 comprises 14 residues. Deletions cut 0 bases from V and 1 base from J, with 7 bases between. CDR3 sequence reads: CASGDAHKNSDYTF. The sequenced CDR3 bases are TGTGCCAGCGGTGATGCACACAAAAACTCC.

This clone has just a few counts. The germline and genes are mouse ones. From the germline J gene comes the end of the CDR3, since the read stops 4 residues before it. The same CDR3 arises from other DNA sequences in this sample as well. The V and J genes are TRBV13-1 and TRBJ1-2; TRBD1 is a possible D gene (5 bases). Per the germline V gene, CDR1 is NSHNY and CDR2 is SYGAGN. V was trimmed by 2 bases and J by 0 bases, leaving 8 bases between them. The CDR3 covers 14 residues. CDR3 in amino acids: CASSEGLANSDYTF. The sequenced part of the CDR3 DNA is TGTGCCAGCAGTGAGGGACTTGCAAACTCC.

This clone was picked up a small number of times. Gene names denote mouse genes. Sequencing ends 3 residues short of the CDR3 end; the germline J gene provides the rest. The chain couples TRBV19 to TRBJ1-6; D gene uncertain. TRBJ1-6 belongs to the ORF category, with a function that is uncertain. This CDR3 is 14 amino acids long. The germline CDR1 and CDR2 sequences are FNHDT and SITEND (reference sequence). V was trimmed by 4 bases and J by 4 bases, leaving 9 bases between them. The part of the CDR3 DNA that was read is TGTGCCAGCAGTCCCTCAGGATATAATTCGCCC. This translates into CASSPSGYNSP. The full CDR3 sequence reads CASSPSGYNSPLYF.

This clone was counted between two and nine times. Gene names refer to mouse genes. The CDR3 end falls 4 residues outside the read, so it is completed with the germline J gene. V usage is TRBV1 and J usage is TRBJ1-1; D is perhaps TRBD1 (5 bases). Trimming pared 8 bases from V and 0 bases from J, leaving 10 bases between. CDR3 size: 13 residues. Germline-derived CDR1 and CDR2 are NSQYPW and LRSPGD (reference sequence). This CDR3 reads CTCGGSPNTEVFF. The sequenced CDR3 bases are TGCACCTGCGGGGGGTCGCCAAACACA.